The present T cell receptor beta chain was sequenced within a study of T cell responses to AZD1222 COVID-19 vaccine. The table came from immunoSEQ multiplex PCR; TCRdb's copy has only in-frame clones and leaves some out. The sample includes around 200,000 clones, about 91% of them seen just once. Study-level findings and limits: Distributed over spike, vaccine-associated CD4 TCRs predominated at 160-218 and 743-854. Unmutated variant regions are reportedly targeted by nearly half of spike-specific TCRs. Baseline seropositives among AZD1222 recipients totaled only five or six. The peak T cell response came first, and repertoires were sampled only after it.

Concerning this clone: Its target is not known.

The receptor's source is an adult in good health. The sequencing here drew on peripheral blood, taken on day 0 of AZD1222 vaccination.

This chain's CDR3 is CASSMDRGLNTQYF. The DNA of the CDR3 is TGCGCCAGCAGTATGGACAGGGGGCTAAATACGCAGTATTTT. This rearrangement joins TRBV10-1 to TRBJ2-3; 11 positions match TRBD1. V lost 5 bases and J lost 7; bases outside the gene matches: 5. The CDR3 has 14 residues. Germline V gene sequence: CDR1 WNHNN, CDR2 SYGVQD (reference sequence).